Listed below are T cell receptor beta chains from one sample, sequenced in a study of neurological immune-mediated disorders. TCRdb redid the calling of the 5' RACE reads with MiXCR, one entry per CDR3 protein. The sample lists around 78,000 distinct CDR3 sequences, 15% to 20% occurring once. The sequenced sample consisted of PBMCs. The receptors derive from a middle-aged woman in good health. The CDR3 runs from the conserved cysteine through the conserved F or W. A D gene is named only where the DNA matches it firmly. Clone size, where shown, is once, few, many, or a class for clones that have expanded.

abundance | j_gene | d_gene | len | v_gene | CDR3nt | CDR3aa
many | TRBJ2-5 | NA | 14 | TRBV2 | TGTGCCAGCAGGGGAACTACAGGGAGAGAGACCCAGTACTTC | CASRGTTGRETQYF
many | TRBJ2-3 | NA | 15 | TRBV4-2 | TGTGCCAGCAGCCAGGGGGCGGGGCCAGAAGATACGCAGTATTTT | CASSQGAGPEDTQYF
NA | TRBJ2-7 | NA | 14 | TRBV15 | TGTGCCACCAGCAGCTTCGCGGGGAGGTACGAGCAGTACTTC | CATSSFAGRYEQYF
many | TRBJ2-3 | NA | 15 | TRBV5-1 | TGCGCCAGCAGCTTGGAGGGTGGATGGACAGATACGCAGTATTTT | CASSLEGGWTDTQYF
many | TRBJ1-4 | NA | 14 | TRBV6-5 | TGTGCCAGCAGTTACTCGGAGACGGGGGAAAAACTGTTTTTT | CASSYSETGEKLFF
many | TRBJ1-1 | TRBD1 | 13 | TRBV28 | TGTGCCAGCATCCTCTCCCCCAGGGGGCAAGCTTTCTTT | CASILSPRGQAFF
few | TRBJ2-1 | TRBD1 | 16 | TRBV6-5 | TGTGCCAGCCGCTACTCCGGGACAGGGGGATACAATGAGCAGTTCTTC | CASRYSGTGGYNEQFF
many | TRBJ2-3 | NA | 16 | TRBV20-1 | TGCAGTGCCAACCCTCCGCAAGGGCCCCCCCGAGATACGCAGTATTTT | CSANPPQGPPRDTQYF
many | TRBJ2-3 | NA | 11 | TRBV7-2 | TGTGCCAGCGGATACACAGATACGCAGTATTTT | CASGYTDTQYF
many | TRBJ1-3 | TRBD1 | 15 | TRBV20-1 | TGCAGTGCAACCTTCGGACAGGACTCTGGAAACACCATATATTTT | CSATFGQDSGNTIYF
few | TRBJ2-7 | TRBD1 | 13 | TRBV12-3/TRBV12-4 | TGTGCCAGCACTAATGACAGGGGAGGTGAGCAGTACTTC | CASTNDRGGEQYF
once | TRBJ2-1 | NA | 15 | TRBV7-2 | TGTGCCAGCAGAGATGGAGTAGGATCATACAATGAGCAGTTCTTC | CASRDGVGSYNEQFF
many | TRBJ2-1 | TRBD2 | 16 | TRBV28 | TGTGCCAGCAGCTATACTAGCGGGGCCACCTACAATGAGCAGTTCTTC | CASSYTSGATYNEQFF
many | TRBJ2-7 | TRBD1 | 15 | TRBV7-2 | TGTGCCAGCAGTTCTCGGACAGGGGGCATCTACGAGCAGTACTTC | CASSSRTGGIYEQYF
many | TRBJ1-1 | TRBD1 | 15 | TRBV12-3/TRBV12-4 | TGTGCCAGCAACATGATCGGACAGGGTCCCACTGAAGCTTTCTTT | CASNMIGQGPTEAFF
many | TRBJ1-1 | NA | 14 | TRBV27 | TGTGCCAGCAGCCGGGAATGGTTTGGCACTGAAGCTTTCTTT | CASSREWFGTEAFF
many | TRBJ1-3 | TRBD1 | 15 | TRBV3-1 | TGTGCCAGCAGCCAAGGGGACAGAAGGGGAAACACCATATATTTT | CASSQGDRRGNTIYF
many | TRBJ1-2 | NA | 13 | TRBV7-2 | TGTGCCAGCAGCTACGGGGCCGCGGGGGGCTACACCTTC | CASSYGAAGGYTF
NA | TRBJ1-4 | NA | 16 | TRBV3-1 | TGTGCCAGCAGCCAAGCAGGGACCCTTCGGGATGAAAAACTGTTTTTT | CASSQAGTLRDEKLFF
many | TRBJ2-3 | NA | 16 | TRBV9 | TGTGCCAGCAGCGTAGATGGAGGAGGGGGCAGAGATACGCAGTATTTT | CASSVDGGGGRDTQYF
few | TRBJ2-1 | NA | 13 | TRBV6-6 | TGTGCCAGCAGCCCGGGAGTCTACAATGAGCAGTTCTTC | CASSPGVYNEQFF
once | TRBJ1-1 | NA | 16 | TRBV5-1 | TGCGCCAGCTGCTTGGCCAGTTACAGGGCGGACACTGAAGCTTTCTTT | CASCLASYRADTEAFF
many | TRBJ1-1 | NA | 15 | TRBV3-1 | TGTGCCAGCAGCCCCTTTGGCGGGGGAGGCACTGAAGCTTTCTTT | CASSPFGGGGTEAFF
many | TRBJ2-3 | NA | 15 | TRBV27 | TGTGCCAGCAGTTTTAACAGCTTCTACACAGATACGCAGTATTTT | CASSFNSFYTDTQYF
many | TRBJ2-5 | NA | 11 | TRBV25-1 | TGTGCCAGCAGTGAATCCGGGACCCAGTACTTC | CASSESGTQYF
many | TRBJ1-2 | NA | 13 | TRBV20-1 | TGCAGTGCTAGATACGGGGGCCAGGGGGGCTACACCTTC | CSARYGGQGGYTF
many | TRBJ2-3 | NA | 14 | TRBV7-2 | TGTGCCAGCAGCTCGGGACTTCCCACAGATACGCAGTATTTT | CASSSGLPTDTQYF
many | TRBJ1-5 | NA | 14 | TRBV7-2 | TGTGCCAGCAGCTTAGTTATAGCTAATCAGCCCCAGCATTTT | CASSLVIANQPQHF
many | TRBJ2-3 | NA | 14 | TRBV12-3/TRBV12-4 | TGTGCCAGCAGTCCCGGCCAACCCGGCGGTACGCAGTATTTT | CASSPGQPGGTQYF
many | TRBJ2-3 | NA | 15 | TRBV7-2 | TGTGCCAGCAGCTTAGATAGCCAGCTTCAGGGTACGCAGTATTTT | CASSLDSQLQGTQYF
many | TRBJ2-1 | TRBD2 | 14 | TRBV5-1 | TGCGCCAGCAGCTTTGGCGGGGGGGCACATGAGCAGTTCTTC | CASSFGGGAHEQFF
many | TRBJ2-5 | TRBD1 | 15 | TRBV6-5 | TGTGCCAGCAGTATGGGGACAGTGCACCAAGAGACCCAGTACTTC | CASSMGTVHQETQYF
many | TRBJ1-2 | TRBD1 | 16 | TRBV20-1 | TGCAGTGCTAGACCCCTGGACAGGGCAGCTGTTCCTGGCTACACCTTC | CSARPLDRAAVPGYTF
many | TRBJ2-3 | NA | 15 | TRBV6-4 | TGTGCCAGCAGTGAAGGGGACTCGAGCACAGATACGCAGTATTTT | CASSEGDSSTDTQYF
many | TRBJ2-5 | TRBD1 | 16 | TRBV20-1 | TGCAGTGCTAGTCCATCCGGGACAGGGGGTGGAGAGACCCAGTACTTC | CSASPSGTGGGETQYF
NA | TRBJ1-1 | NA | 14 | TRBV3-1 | TGTGCCAGCAGCCGGGCGACGGAGAACACTGAAGCTTTCTTT | CASSRATENTEAFF
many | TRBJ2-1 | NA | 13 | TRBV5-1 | TGCGCCAGCAGCCTTGGCCCCAGGAATGAGCAGTTCTTC | CASSLGPRNEQFF
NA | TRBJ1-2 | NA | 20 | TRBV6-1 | TGTGTCAGCAGTGACCCGAGCAGGGTAGAACCTGGGCGAACTAACTATGGCTACACCTTC | CVSSDPSRVEPGRTNYGYTF
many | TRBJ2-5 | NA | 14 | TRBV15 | TGTGCCACCAGCAGAGACGCAGGCAGGGAGACCCAGTACTTC | CATSRDAGRETQYF
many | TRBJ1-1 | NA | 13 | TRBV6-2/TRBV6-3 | TGTGCCAGCAGTTACTCGGGGGTCACTGAAGCTTTCTTT | CASSYSGVTEAFF
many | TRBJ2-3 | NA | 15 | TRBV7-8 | TGTGCCAGCAGCTTAGGCCCGGGCTTCACAGATACGCAGTATTTT | CASSLGPGFTDTQYF
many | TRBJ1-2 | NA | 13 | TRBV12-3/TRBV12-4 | TGTGCCAGCAGTTCACACGGGGACTATGGCTACACCTTC | CASSSHGDYGYTF
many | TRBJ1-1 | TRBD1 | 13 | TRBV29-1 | TGCAGCGAGAACAGGGGGGGGAGCACTGAAGCTTTCTTT | CSENRGGSTEAFF
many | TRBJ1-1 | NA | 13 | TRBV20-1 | TGCAGTGCTAAGAACACCGGAGGGACTGAAGCTTTCTTT | CSAKNTGGTEAFF
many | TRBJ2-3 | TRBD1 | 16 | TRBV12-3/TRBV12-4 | TGTGCCAGCAGTTTACAAGAGGGGGCGTTTTTGGATACGCAGTATTTT | CASSLQEGAFLDTQYF
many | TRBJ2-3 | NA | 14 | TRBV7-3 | TGTGCCAGCAGCTTGGGGGTTAGCACAGATACGCAGTATTTT | CASSLGVSTDTQYF
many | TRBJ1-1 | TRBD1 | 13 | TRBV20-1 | TGCAGTGCTCCTAGCTTTTGGGGACAGGAAGCTTTCTTT | CSAPSFWGQEAFF
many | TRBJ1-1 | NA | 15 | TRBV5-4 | TGTGCCAGCAGCCCAGCCGGGGGCGCGAGTACTGAAGCTTTCTTT | CASSPAGGASTEAFF
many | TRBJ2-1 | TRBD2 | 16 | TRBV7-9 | TGTGCCAGCAGCTTAGGTGCGGGGGGGCCGGTCAATGAGCAGTTCTTC | CASSLGAGGPVNEQFF
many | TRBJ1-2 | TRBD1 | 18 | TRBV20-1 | TGCAGTGCTAGATCAACGAGGGTAGGGGACAGGGGGATTTATGGCTACACCTTC | CSARSTRVGDRGIYGYTF
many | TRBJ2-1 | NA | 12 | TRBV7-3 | TGTGCCAGCAGCTTAACGTCCAATGAGCAGTTCTTC | CASSLTSNEQFF
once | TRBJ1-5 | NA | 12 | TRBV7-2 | TGTGCCAGCAGCTCTCTGTGGCAGCCCCAGCATTTT | CASSSLWQPQHF
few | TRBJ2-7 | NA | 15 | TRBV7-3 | TGTGCCAGCAGCTTAAATCCGGGGGGCCAGGCCGAGCAGTACTTC | CASSLNPGGQAEQYF
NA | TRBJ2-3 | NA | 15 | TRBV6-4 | TGTGCCAGCAGTGACGTAGTAGGGAGCACATATACGCAGTATTTT | CASSDVVGSTYTQYF
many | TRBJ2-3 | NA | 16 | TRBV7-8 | TGTGCCAGCAGCTTAGCTCTAGCGAAGGGGACAGATACGCAGTATTTT | CASSLALAKGTDTQYF